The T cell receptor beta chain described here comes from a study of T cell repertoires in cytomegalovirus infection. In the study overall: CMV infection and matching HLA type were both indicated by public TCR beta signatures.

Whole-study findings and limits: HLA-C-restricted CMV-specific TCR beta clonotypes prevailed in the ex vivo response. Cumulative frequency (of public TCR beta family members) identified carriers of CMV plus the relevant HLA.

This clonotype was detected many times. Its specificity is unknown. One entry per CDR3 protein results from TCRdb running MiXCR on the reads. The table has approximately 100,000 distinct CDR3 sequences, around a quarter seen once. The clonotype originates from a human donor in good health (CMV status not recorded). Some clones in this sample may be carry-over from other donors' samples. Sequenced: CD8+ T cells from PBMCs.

CDR3 sequence: CASSSLSPRSPGAEHISYEQYF. The DNA for the CDR3 is TGTGCCAGCAGCTCCCTCTCCCCCCGTTCCCCAGGGGCTGAGCACATTTCCTACGAGCAGTACTTC. V gene TRBV7-9 combines with J gene TRBJ2-7, with D perhaps TRBD1 (6 bases). Trimming took off 4 bases at V and 1 base at J, with 35 bases between the two ends. Germline V lookup: CDR1 SEHNR, CDR2 FQNEAQ (reference sequence). The CDR3 is 22 amino acids.